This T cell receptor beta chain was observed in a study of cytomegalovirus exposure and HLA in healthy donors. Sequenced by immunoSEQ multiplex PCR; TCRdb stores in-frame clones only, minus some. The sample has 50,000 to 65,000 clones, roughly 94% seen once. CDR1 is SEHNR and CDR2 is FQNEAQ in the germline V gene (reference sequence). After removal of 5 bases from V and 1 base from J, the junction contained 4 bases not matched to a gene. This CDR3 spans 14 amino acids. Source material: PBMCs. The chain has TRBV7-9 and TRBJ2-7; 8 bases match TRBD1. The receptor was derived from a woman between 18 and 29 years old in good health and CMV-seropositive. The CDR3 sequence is CASSQTGASYEQYF. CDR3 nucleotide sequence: TGTGCCAGCAGCCAGACAGGGGCGTCCTACGAGCAGTACTTC.